A single sample is the source of the 5 T cell receptor beta chains below, sequenced in a study of shared clonotypes between healthy human individuals. TCRdb's copy holds only in-frame clones and misses some; the assay was immunoSEQ multiplex PCR. The repertoire has more than 1.2 million clones, approximately 98.5% of them found once; the top ten carry approximately 0.4%. Sequencing was carried out using naive CD4+ T cells sorted from blood. This sample's subset: CD45RA+ positively selected. These receptors all come from a man aged 30 to 45 in good health.

V usage is TRBV2 and J usage is TRBJ2-5, with a weak D call TRBD2 (5 bases). Germline V CDR1 and CDR2: SNHLY, FYNNEI. V dropped 5 bases and J dropped 5 bases, with 18 bases sitting between them. CDR3 size: 15 residues. In nucleotides, the CDR3 is TGTGCCAGCAGTACCCGGCCCCTGCCGGGGGAGACCCAGTACTTC. Amino acid sequence: CASSTRPLPGETQYF.

CDR3 nucleotides: TGTGCCAGCAGCTTAGGGGTGAACACCGGGGAGCTGTTTTTT. Its protein is CASSLGVNTGELFF. The chain has TRBV7-9 and TRBJ2-2; no reliable D call. V lost 1 base to trimming and J lost 1 base, with 4 bases between them. There are 14 residues in the CDR3. The germline V gene has CDR1 SEHNR and CDR2 FQNEAQ (reference sequence).

This chain uses TRBV18 with TRBJ2-3, with 10 bases identical to TRBD2. The CDR3 runs 15 residues. Trimming removed 6 bases from V and 3 bases from J; junction bases left unmatched: 6. The germline CDR1 and CDR2 sequences are KGHSH and LQKENI. The DNA of the CDR3 is TGTGCCAGCTCCCAACTAGCGGGGCTTACAGATACGCAGTATTTT. This codes for CASSQLAGLTDTQYF. Combining the CDR3 with reference TRBV18 and TRBJ2-3 gives the whole variable domain NAGVMQNPRHLVRRRGQEARLRCSPMKGHSHVYWYRQLPEEGLKFMVYLQKENIIDESGMPKERFSAEFPKEGPSILRIQQVVRGDSAAYFCASSQLAGLTDTQYFGPGTRLTVL.

The chain couples TRBV29-1 to TRBJ2-1; TRBD1 agrees at 8 bases. CDR3 length: 14 residues. The germline CDR1 and CDR2 sequences are SQVTM and ANQGSEA. Losses at the gene ends were 5 bases for V and 3 bases for J; bases not matched to a gene: 6. This CDR3 reads CSVILTGVYNEQFF. Here the CDR3 DNA reads TGCAGCGTTATCTTGACAGGGGTCTACAATGAGCAGTTCTTC.

The genes are TRBV15 and TRBJ2-7; weak D call: TRBD1 (6 bases). CDR1 is LNHNV and CDR2 is YYDKDF in the germline V gene (reference sequence). V was trimmed by 2 bases and J by 2 bases, leaving 16 bases between them. The CDR3 runs 16 residues. DNA of the CDR3: TGTGCCACCAGCAGACTTTCGGACAGAATTACCTACGAGCAGTACTTC. Translation: CATSRLSDRITYEQYF.